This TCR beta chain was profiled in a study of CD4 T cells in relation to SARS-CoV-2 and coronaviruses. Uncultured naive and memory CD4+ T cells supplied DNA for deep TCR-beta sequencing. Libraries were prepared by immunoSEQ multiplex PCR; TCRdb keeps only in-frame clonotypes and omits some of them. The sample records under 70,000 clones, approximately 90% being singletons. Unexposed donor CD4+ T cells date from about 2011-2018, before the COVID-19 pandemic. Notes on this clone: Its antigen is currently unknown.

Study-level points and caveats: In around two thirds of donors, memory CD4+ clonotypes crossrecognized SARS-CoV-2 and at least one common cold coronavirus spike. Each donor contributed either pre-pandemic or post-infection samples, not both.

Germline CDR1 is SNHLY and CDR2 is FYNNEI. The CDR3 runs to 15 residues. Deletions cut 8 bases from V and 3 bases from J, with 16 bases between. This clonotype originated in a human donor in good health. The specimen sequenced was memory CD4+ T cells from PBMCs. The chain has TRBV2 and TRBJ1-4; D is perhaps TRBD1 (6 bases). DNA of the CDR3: TGTGCCAGCCAGAGGGGGAAACAACCTAATGAAAAACTGTTTTTT. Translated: CASQRGKQPNEKLFF.